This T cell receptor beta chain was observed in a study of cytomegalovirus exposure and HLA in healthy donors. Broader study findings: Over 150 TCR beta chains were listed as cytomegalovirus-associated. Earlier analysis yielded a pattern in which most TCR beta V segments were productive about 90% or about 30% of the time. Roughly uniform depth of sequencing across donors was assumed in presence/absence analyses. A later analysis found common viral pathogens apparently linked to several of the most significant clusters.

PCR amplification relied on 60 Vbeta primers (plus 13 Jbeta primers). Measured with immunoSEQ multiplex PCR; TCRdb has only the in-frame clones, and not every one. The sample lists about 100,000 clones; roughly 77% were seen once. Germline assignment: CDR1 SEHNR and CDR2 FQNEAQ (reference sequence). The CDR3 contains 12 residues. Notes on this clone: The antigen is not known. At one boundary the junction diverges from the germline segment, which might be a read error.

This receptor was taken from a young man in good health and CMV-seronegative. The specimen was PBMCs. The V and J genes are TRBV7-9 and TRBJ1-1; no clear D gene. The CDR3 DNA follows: TGTTCCAGCAGCTTATTTCAGGATGAAGCTTTCTTT. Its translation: CSSSLFQDEAFF.